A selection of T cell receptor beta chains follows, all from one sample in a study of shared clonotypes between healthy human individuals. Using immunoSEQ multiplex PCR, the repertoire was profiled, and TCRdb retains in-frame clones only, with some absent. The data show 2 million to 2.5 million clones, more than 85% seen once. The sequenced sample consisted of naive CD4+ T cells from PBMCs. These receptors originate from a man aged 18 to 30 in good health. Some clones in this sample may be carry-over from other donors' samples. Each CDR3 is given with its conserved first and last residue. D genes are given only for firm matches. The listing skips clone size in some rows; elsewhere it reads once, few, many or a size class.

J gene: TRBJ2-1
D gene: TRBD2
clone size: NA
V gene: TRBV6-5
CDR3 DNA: TGTGCCAGCAGTTCCCGGACTAGCGGGAACAATGAGCAGTTCTTC
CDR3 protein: CASSSRTSGNNEQFF

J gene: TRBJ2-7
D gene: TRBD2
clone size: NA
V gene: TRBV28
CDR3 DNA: TGCGCCTCTAGCGGGAGGATCTACGAGCAGTACTTC
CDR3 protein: CASSGRIYEQYF

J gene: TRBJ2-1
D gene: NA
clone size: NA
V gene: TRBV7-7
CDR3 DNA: TGTGCCAGCAGTTCGGCGGTCGGGACCAGGAATGAGCAGTTCTTC
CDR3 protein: CASSSAVGTRNEQFF

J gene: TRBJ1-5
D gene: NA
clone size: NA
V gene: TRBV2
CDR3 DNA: TGTGCCAGCGGCCAGGAGGCGAATCAGCCCCAGCATTTT
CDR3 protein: CASGQEANQPQHF

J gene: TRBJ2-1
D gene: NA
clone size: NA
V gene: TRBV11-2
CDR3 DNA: TGTGCCAGCAGCTTAGCGGTTTCGGGGATGGGTGAGCAGTTCTTC
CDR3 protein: CASSLAVSGMGEQFF

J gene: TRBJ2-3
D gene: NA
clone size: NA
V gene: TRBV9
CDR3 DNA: TGTGCCAGCAGCGTATCGGTGGACACAGATACGCAGTATTTT
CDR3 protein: CASSVSVDTDTQYF

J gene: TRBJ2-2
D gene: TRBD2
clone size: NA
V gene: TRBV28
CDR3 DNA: TGTGCCAGCAGTTCTCCGGGACTAGCGACGAACACCGGGGAGCTGTTTTTT
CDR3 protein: CASSSPGLATNTGELFF

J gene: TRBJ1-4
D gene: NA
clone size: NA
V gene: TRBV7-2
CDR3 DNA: TGTGCCAGCAGCTTAGATCTTGAAAAACTGTTTTTT
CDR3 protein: CASSLDLEKLFF

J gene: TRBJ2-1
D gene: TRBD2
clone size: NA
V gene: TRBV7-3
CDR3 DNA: TGTGCCAGCAGCCGTGAGAAAGCGGGAGTGGGTGAGCAGTTCTTC
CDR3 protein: CASSREKAGVGEQFF

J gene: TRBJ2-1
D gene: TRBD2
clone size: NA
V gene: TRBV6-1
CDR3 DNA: TGTGCCAGCACTCGAGGACTAGCGGGTCTTGAGCAGTTCTTC
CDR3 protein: CASTRGLAGLEQFF

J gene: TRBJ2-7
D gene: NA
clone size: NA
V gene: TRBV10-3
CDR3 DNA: TGTGCCATCAGTGAGGTGACTAATACCTACGAGCAGTACTTC
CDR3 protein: CAISEVTNTYEQYF

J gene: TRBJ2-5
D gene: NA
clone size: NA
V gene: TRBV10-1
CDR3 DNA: TGCGCCAGCAGTGAATCGGGAGCGGGTGGCCAAGAGACCCAGTACTTC
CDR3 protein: CASSESGAGGQETQYF

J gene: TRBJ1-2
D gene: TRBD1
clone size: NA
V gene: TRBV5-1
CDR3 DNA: TGCGCCAGCAGCTTGGGACAGGGGGCGCCTAACTATGGCTACACCTTC
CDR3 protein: CASSLGQGAPNYGYTF

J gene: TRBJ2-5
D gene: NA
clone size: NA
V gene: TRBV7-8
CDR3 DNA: TGTGCCAGCAGCTACCCGGGACCGACCCAAGAGACCCAGTACTTC
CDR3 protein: CASSYPGPTQETQYF

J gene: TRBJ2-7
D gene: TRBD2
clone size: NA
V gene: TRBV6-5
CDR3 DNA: TGTGCCAGCAGTCGAGCGGGAGTCGGATACGAGCAGTACTTC
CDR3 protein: CASSRAGVGYEQYF

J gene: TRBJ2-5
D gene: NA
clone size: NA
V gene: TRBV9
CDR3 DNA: TGTGCCAGCAGCGTAGGAGGGCAGGGGATTCCGAGCCAAGAGACCCAGTACTTC
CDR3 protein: CASSVGGQGIPSQETQYF

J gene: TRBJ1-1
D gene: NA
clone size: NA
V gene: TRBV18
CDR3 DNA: TGTGCCAGCAAGGGAGCGACGAACACTGAAGCTTTCTTT
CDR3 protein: CASKGATNTEAFF

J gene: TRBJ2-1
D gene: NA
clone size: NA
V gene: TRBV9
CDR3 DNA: TGTGCCAGCAGCGTATTGGGGGCTTGGGGTGAGCAGTTCTTC
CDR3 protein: CASSVLGAWGEQFF

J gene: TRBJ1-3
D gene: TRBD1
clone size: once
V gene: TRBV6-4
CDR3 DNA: TGTGCCAGTCCGGGACAGGGTAATAATGGAAACACCATATATTTT
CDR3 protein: CASPGQGNNGNTIYF

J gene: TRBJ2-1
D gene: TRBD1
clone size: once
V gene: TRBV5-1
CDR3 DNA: TGCGCCAGCAGCTCCGGGACAGGGGGCGGGTTGGAGCAGTTCTTC
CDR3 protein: CASSSGTGGGLEQFF

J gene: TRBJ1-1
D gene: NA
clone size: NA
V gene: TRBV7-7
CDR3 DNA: TGTGCCAGCAGCCGCGCCCCAGAGACTGAAGCTTTCTTT
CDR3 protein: CASSRAPETEAFF

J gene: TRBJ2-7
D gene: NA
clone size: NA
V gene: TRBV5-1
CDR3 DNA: TGCGCCAGCAGCCCCGCCGAGGGAAACTACGAGCAGTACTTC
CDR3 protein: CASSPAEGNYEQYF

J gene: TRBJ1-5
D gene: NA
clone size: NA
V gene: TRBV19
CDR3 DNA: TGTGCCAGTAGTATAGGGGCCGCCAGGAGGAGCAATCAGCCCCAGCATTTT
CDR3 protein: CASSIGAARRSNQPQHF

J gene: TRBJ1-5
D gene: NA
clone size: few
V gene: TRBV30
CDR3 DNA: TGTGCCTGGAGTCGGGGGGGGGATCAGCCCCAGCATTTT
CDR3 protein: CAWSRGGDQPQHF

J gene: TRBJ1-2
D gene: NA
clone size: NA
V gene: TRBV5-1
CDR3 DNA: TGCGCCAGCAGCCTTCGCGAACGGTCGGGGAGCGAGGGCTACACCTTC
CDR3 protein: CASSLRERSGSEGYTF

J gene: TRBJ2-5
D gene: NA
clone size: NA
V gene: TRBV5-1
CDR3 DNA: TGCGCCAGCAGGACCCAGTGGGGCGGAGAAGAGACCCAGTACTTC
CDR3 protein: CASRTQWGGEETQYF

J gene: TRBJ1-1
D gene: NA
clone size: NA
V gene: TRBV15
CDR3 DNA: TGTGCCACCAGCAGAGAATCGTATAGGCCCGAAGCTTTCTTT
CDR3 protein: CATSRESYRPEAFF

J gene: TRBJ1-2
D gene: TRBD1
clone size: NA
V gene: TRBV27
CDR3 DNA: TGTGCCAGCAATAAACAGGGGCGATTCCGCTATGGCTACACCTTC
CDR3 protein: CASNKQGRFRYGYTF

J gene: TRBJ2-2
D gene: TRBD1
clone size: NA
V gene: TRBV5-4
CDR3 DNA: TGTGCCAGCAGCTTGGCTACACAGGGGACCGGGGAGCTGTTTTTT
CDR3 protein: CASSLATQGTGELFF

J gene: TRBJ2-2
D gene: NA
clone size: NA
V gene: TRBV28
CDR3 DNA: TGTGCCAGCTCCTCGGTGGGGGCGAACACCGGGGAGCTGTTTTTT
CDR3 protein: CASSSVGANTGELFF

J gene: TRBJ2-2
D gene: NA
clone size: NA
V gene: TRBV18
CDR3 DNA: TGTGCCAGCTCACCACCAAACACCGGGGAGCTGTTTTTT
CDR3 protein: CASSPPNTGELFF

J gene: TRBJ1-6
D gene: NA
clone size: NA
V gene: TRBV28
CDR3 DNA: TGTGCCAGCAGTTCCCGTCCTCTAGCCCTCCACTTT
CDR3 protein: CASSSRPLALHF

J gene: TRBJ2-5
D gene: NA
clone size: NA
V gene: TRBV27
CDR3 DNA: TGTGCCAGCAGTTTCGGTGGCAGACAAGAGACCCAGTACTTC
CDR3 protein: CASSFGGRQETQYF

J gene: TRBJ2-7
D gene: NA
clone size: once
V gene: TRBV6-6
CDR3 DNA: TGTGCCAGCAGTTACTCCCCCAGGGGCTACGAGCAGTACTTC
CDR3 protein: CASSYSPRGYEQYF

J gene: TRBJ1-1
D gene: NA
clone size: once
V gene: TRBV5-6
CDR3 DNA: TGTGCCAGCAGTTCAGGGTTGGGCACTGAAGCTTTCTTT
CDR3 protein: CASSSGLGTEAFF

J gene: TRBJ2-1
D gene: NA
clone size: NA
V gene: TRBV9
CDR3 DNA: TGTGCCAGCAGCCCTAAAGGTCCTAGACTTTACAATGAGCAGTTCTTC
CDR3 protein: CASSPKGPRLYNEQFF

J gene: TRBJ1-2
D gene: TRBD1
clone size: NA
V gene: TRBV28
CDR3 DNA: TGTGCCAGCGGGACGCAGGGGGCGCCAGGCGGCTACACCTTC
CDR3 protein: CASGTQGAPGGYTF

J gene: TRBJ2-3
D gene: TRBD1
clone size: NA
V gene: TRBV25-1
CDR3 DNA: TGTGCCAGCAGTGACGGACAGGGGATGGCAGATACGCAGTATTTT
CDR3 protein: CASSDGQGMADTQYF

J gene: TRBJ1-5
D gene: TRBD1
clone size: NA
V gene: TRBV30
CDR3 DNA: TGTGCCTGGAGTGTACAGGGGGCAGGGGGCTCGCCCCAGCATTTT
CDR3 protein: CAWSVQGAGGSPQHF

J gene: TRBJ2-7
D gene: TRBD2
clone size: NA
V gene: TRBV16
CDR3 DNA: TGTGCCAGCAGCCAATCCGGGACTAGCGGGGGTGAGGACTTC
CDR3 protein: CASSQSGTSGGEDF

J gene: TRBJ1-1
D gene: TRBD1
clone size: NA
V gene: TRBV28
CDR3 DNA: TGTGCCAGCAGGCCTACAGGGGGCTCGTCTTTCTTT
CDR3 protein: CASRPTGGSSFF

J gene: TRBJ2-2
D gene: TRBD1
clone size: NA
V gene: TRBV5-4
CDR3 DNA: TGCGCCAGCAGCCCTGGACAGGCCTACACCGGGGAGCTGTTTTTT
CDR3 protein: CASSPGQAYTGELFF

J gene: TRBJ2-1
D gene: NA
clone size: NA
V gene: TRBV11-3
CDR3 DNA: TGTGCCAGCAGCTTGGGACGTAACAATGAGCAGTTCTTC
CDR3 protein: CASSLGRNNEQFF

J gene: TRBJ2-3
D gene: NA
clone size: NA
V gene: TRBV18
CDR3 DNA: TGTGCCAGCTCACCACAGGCAGGGAGCACAGATACGCAGTATTTT
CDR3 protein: CASSPQAGSTDTQYF

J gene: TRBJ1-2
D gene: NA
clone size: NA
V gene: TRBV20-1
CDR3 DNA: TGCAGTGCGGGCCGGGACGCAATAAACTTC
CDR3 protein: CSAGRDAINF

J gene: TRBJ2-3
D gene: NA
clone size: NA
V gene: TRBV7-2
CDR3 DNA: TGTGCCAGCAGCTATAGCACAGATACGCAGTATTTT
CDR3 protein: CASSYSTDTQYF

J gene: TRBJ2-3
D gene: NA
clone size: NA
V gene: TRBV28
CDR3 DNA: TGTGCCAGCAGTTTGGACCCGACACGCACAGATACGCAGTATTTT
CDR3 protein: CASSLDPTRTDTQYF

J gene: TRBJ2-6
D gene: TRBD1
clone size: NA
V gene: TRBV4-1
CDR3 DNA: TGCGCCAGCAGCCCAGGACAGGCCTACTCTGGGGCCAACGTCCTGACTTTC
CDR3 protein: CASSPGQAYSGANVLTF

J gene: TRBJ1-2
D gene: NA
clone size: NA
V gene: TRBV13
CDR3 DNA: TGTGCCAGCAGCTCCCCAACTGATGGGGGGGTTGGCTATGGCTACACCTTC
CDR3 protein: CASSSPTDGGVGYGYTF

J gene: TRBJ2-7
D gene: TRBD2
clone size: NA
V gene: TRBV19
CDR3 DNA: TGTGCCAGTCGATCTAGCGGGATTTACGAGCAGTACTTC
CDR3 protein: CASRSSGIYEQYF

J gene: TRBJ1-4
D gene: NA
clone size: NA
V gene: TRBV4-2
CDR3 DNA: TGTGCCAGCAGCCAAGCCTGGGGGGTTGAAAAACTGTTTTTT
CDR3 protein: CASSQAWGVEKLFF

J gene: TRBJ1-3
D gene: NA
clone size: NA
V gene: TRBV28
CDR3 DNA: TGTGCCAGCACCCCAGGGACCCGCTACACCATATATTTT
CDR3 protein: CASTPGTRYTIYF

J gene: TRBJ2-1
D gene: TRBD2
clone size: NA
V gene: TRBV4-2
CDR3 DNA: TGTGCCAGCAGCCAAGATTTGGGACTAGTCAATGAGCAGTTCTTC
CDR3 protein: CASSQDLGLVNEQFF

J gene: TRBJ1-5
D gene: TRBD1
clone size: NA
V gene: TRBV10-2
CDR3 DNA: TGCGCCAGCAGTGGTACAGGGGGTAATCAGCCCCAGCATTTT
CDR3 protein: CASSGTGGNQPQHF

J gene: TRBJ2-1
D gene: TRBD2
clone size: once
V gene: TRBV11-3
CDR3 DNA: TGTGCCAGCAGCCGAGGGACTAACAGAAACAATGAGCAGTTCTTC
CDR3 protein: CASSRGTNRNNEQFF

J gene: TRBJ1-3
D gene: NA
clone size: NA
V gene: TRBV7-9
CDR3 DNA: TGTGCCAGCAGCCTACATCGGCAGGGCTCAGGAAACACCATATATTTT
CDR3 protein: CASSLHRQGSGNTIYF